One and the same sample provided the 32 T cell receptor beta chains below, sequenced in a study of blood T cell repertoires in COVID-19. Profiled with immunoSEQ multiplex PCR; TCRdb holds only in-frame clones, not every one. In the table there are some 170,000 clones, around 80% of which are singletons. The sequencing sample was made of PBMCs or T cells enriched from blood (not recorded which). The source of these receptors is a man aged 35 to 55 who had recovered from COVID-19.

The chain uses TRBV27 and TRBJ1-6; D is possibly TRBD1 (5 bases). The CDR3 is made up of 18 amino acids. Trimming removed 2 bases at V and 6 bases at J, with 20 bases between. The germline V gene encodes CDR1 MNHEY and CDR2 SMNVEV (reference sequence). This CDR3 is CASSLGGAGRSFNSPLHF. The CDR3 DNA is TGTGCCAGCAGTTTAGGTGGGGCAGGGCGAAGTTTTAATTCACCCCTCCACTTT.

CDR3 DNA: TGCGCCAGCAGCTTGGCCGTAGGGACAGCTCTGGGGGGTACAGATACGCAGTATTTT. Protein sequence: CASSLAVGTALGGTDTQYF. This chain joins TRBV5-1 and TRBJ2-3; a possible D gene is TRBD1 (7 bases). The CDR3 runs 19 residues. V was clipped by 0 bases and J by 3 bases, with 23 bases between them. CDR1 SGHRS and CDR2 YFSETQ come from the germline V gene.

V usage is TRBV5-4 and J usage is TRBJ2-7, with TRBD2 identical over 7 bases. The CDR3 length is 16 residues. Unmatched junction bases numbered 8, after V lost 0 bases and J lost 2 bases. The V gene's germline CDR1 is SGHNT and CDR2 YYREEE (reference sequence). The CDR3 DNA reads as TGTGCCAGCAGCTTGGGAGGAGGGCGGGGGACCTACGAGCAGTACGTC. It specifies CASSLGGGRGTYEQYV.

Notes on this clone: The sample contains more than one DNA sequence encoding this CDR3. J is TRBJ1-2 and V is TRBV7-3; unclear D gene. The V end lost 0 bases, the J end lost 3 bases, and 5 bases lay between the germline ends. This CDR3 has 13 amino acids. CDR1 is SGHTA, CDR2 FQGTGA, per germline. CDR3 amino acids: CASSLTGDYGYTF. In DNA, the CDR3 is TGTGCCAGCAGCTTAACCGGAGACTATGGCTACACCTTC.

The table lists this clone with a count of one. The V call is TRBV9, the J call TRBJ1-2; 8 bases line up with TRBD1. CDR3 length: 16 amino acids. Germline V gene lookup returns CDR1 SGDLS and CDR2 YYNGEE. With 4 bases clipped from V and 0 bases from J, the junction kept 8 bases outside the gene matches. This CDR3 reads CASSPGQVVSNYGYTF. DNA for the CDR3: TGTGCCAGCAGCCCGGGACAGGTGGTTTCTAACTATGGCTACACCTTC.

This chain connects TRBV19 to TRBJ1-6; maybe TRBD1 (6 bases). Germline values: CDR1 LNHDA, CDR2 SQIVND (reference sequence). Trimming took off 8 bases at V and 4 bases at J, with 15 bases between the two ends. The CDR3 sequence is 15 residues long. The CDR3 region has the DNA TGTGCCAGTGAAATAGGCGGACAGTATAATTCACCCCTCCACTTT. Translation: CASEIGGQYNSPLHF.

The genes are TRBV30 and TRBJ2-3; maybe TRBD1 (5 bases). The CDR3 totals 12 residues. The V gene lost 5 bases and the J gene lost 4 bases, with 10 bases spanning the gap. CDR1 and CDR2 from the germline V gene are GTSNPN and SVGIG (reference sequence). The DNA of the CDR3 is TGTGCCTGGGTAGGGGCGGCAGATACGCAGTATTTT. The encoded protein is CAWVGAADTQYF. The complete variable domain, with remaining parts taken from reference TRBV30 and TRBJ2-3, reads SQTIHQWPATLVQPVGSPLSLECTVEGTSNPNLYWYRQAAGRGLQLLFYSVGIGQISSEVPQNLSASRPQDRQFILSSKKLLLSDSGFYLCAWVGAADTQYFGPGTRLTVL.

The chain recombines TRBV5-1 with TRBJ2-3; D perhaps matches TRBD2 (5 bases). Germline CDR1 and CDR2: SGHRS and YFSETQ. There are 14 residues in the CDR3. V was trimmed by 5 bases and J by 4 bases, leaving 14 bases between them. The chain's CDR3 is CASRPTITSDTQYF. The CDR3 nucleotides read TGCGCCAGCAGACCGACTATCACTTCAGATACGCAGTATTTT.

V usage is TRBV6-5 and J usage is TRBJ1-2; 9 nucleotides agree with TRBD1. The CDR3 spans 14 residues. With V trimmed by 5 bases and J by 2 bases, 3 bases remained unmatched. Germline CDR1 MNHEY, CDR2 SVGAGI. The CDR3 DNA follows: TGTGCCAGCAGTCGACAGGGGGACAACTATGGCTACACCTTC. It translates to CASSRQGDNYGYTF.

This chain links TRBV2 with TRBJ2-5; 7 bases are shared with TRBD2. Per germline, CDR1 SNHLY and CDR2 FYNNEI. V shed 7 bases and J 1 base; nucleotides not matched to a gene: 9. This CDR3 comprises 15 residues. CDR3 loop: CASNLNGGVQETQYF. CDR3 DNA: TGTGCCAGCAACCTAAATGGGGGGGTCCAAGAGACCCAGTACTTC.

The chain combines TRBV5-4 with TRBJ2-3; 11 bases line up with TRBD1. Trimming took 3 bases from V and 7 from J; bases not matched to a gene: 10. Germline V gene data show CDR1 as SGHNT and CDR2 as YYREEE (reference sequence). The length of the CDR3 is 16 residues. The CDR3 protein is CASSSGTGGSPNTQYF. CDR3 nucleotide sequence: TGTGCCAGCAGCTCGGGGACAGGGGGTTCACCAAATACGCAGTATTTT.

The V gene is TRBV4-1, the J gene TRBJ2-1; 7 bases line up with TRBD1. Germline loops: CDR1 MGHRA, CDR2 YSYEKL. V was pared by 4 bases and J by 9 bases, with 12 bases of the junction left unmatched. The CDR3 is made up of 15 amino acids. This CDR3 reads CASSPGTAYIGEQFF. The DNA for the CDR3 is TGCGCCAGCAGCCCCGGGACAGCCTATATTGGTGAGCAGTTCTTC.

The chain joins TRBV29-1 to TRBJ1-2; no reliable D call. Germline lookup yields CDR1 SQVTM and CDR2 ANQGSEA. This CDR3 spans 13 amino acids. Trimming shortened V by 6 bases and J by 1 base, and 12 bases separated the two germline ends. CDR3 sequence reads: CSVTFGLNYGYTF. The CDR3 coding sequence is TGCAGCGTGACCTTTGGGCTTAACTATGGCTACACCTTC.

The CDR3 DNA sequence: TGTGCCAGCAGAGGTAACCCGGGACAGGGGACCGCAGATACGCAGTATTTT. Translating it yields CASRGNPGQGTADTQYF. V gene TRBV25-1 combines with J gene TRBJ2-3, with 10 bases aligning to TRBD1. The V segment lost 6 bases and the J segment 4 bases; nucleotides outside the gene matches: 13. The CDR3 spans 17 residues. Germline V lookup: CDR1 MGHDK, CDR2 SYGVNS.

The sample holds a few counts of this clone. The chain couples TRBV7-9 to TRBJ1-3; weak D call: TRBD1 (5 bases). The CDR3 covers 15 residues. Deletions cut 3 bases from V and 0 bases from J, with 9 bases between. Germline CDR1 SEHNR, CDR2 FQNEAQ (reference sequence). CDR3 region: CASSFRGLSGNTIYF. The CDR3 coding sequence is TGTGCCAGCAGCTTTCGGGGACTCTCTGGAAACACCATATATTTT.

The chain employs TRBV7-3 and TRBJ1-1; 8 bases fit TRBD1. V was pared by 2 bases and J by 9 bases, with 5 bases of the junction left unmatched. The CDR3 runs 13 residues. Germline V gene data show CDR1 as SGHTA and CDR2 as FQGTGA. The CDR3 nucleotides read TGTGCCAGCAGCTTAGGACAGGGCGACCAAGCTTTCTTT. Encoded protein: CASSLGQGDQAFF.

The rearrangement uses TRBV4-2 and TRBJ2-3, with 7 bases matching TRBD2. The CDR3 totals 16 residues. V was clipped by 0 bases and J by 1 base; unmatched bases: 4. Germline V gene sequence: CDR1 LGHNA, CDR2 YNFKEQ. The CDR3 here is CASSQDRGEGTDTQYF. Written as DNA, the CDR3 is TGTGCCAGCAGCCAAGATCGGGGGGAGGGCACAGATACGCAGTATTTT.

The chain employs TRBV6-1 and TRBJ2-5; TRBD1 aligns across 8 bases. Germline V CDR1 and CDR2: MNHNS, SASEGT. The CDR3 has 13 amino acids. V was pared by 3 bases and J by 4 bases, with 1 base of the junction left unmatched. The CDR3 DNA is TGTGCCAGCAGTGACCAGGGGGCAGAGACCCAGTACTTC. Amino acid sequence: CASSDQGAETQYF.

CDR3 residues: CASTAMTGTLLAKNIQYF. The CDR3 coding sequence is TGCGCCAGCACCGCGATGACAGGGACATTACTAGCCAAAAACATTCAGTACTTC. This rearrangement joins TRBV5-1 to TRBJ2-4; TRBD1 agrees at 7 bases. The CDR3 runs to 18 residues. Trimming took 6 bases from V and 0 from J; bases not matched to a gene: 15. Germline V gene lookup returns CDR1 SGHRS and CDR2 YFSETQ.

The rearrangement links TRBV5-1 to TRBJ1-4, with D unresolved. Trimming stripped 2 bases from V and 4 bases from J, with 6 bases between. The CDR3 sequence is 13 residues long. Per germline, CDR1 SGHRS and CDR2 YFSETQ. The CDR3 DNA is TGCGCCAGCAGCTTTAACGGTAATGAAAAACTGTTTTTT. This codes for CASSFNGNEKLFF.

The chain has TRBV5-1 and TRBJ2-3, with 11 bases matching TRBD1. CDR1 and CDR2 (germline): SGHRS, YFSETQ. With 5 bases clipped from V and 5 bases from J, the junction kept 7 bases outside the gene matches. The length of the CDR3 is 15 residues. For the CDR3, the DNA is TGCGCCAGCAGATACGGGACAGGGGGTGGAGATACGCAGTATTTT. Translation: CASRYGTGGGDTQYF.

The gene calls are TRBV30 and TRBJ1-6; 7 bases line up with TRBD1. This CDR3 region has 14 residues. The V gene's germline CDR1 is GTSNPN and CDR2 SVGIG (reference sequence). V gave up 4 bases and J gave up 10 bases; unmatched junction bases: 10. The DNA of the CDR3 is TGTGCCTGGACCGTGAAACAGGGGAGGTCACCCCTCCACTTT. It is translated as CAWTVKQGRSPLHF.

The chain is built from TRBV6-6 and TRBJ2-7, with D hard to call. The CDR3 is 19 amino acids. The germline V gene has CDR1 MNHNY and CDR2 SVGAGI (reference sequence). Trimming removed 5 bases from V and 4 bases from J, with 30 bases in between. The CDR3 sequence is CASSRRSSSSATSFYEQYF. In DNA, the CDR3 is TGTGCCAGCAGTCGACGTAGTAGCTCCTCCGCCACAAGTTTTTACGAGCAGTACTTC.

This clone was observed a single time. The CDR3 sequence: CASKSGQGGTGELFF. The CDR3 coding sequence is TGTGCCAGCAAATCGGGACAGGGCGGCACCGGGGAGCTGTTTTTT. The V call is TRBV11-3, the J call TRBJ2-2; the match to TRBD1 covers 9 bases. This CDR3 contains 15 residues. The V gene end was trimmed by 7 bases and the J gene end by 4 bases; junction bases not matched to a gene: 7. From germline, CDR1 is SGHNT and CDR2 YENEEA. Together with reference TRBV11-3 and TRBJ2-2, the CDR3 gives the full variable domain: EAGVVQSPRYKIIEKKQPVAFWCNPISGHNTLYWYLQNLGQGPELLIRYENEEAVDDSQLPKDRFSAERLKGVDSTLKIQPAELGDSAVYLCASKSGQGGTGELFFGEGSRLTVL.

The chain has TRBV18 and TRBJ1-1, with D unclear. The V end was cut by 3 bases, the J end by 3 bases, with 11 bases between. This CDR3 region has 14 residues. Germline V CDR1 and CDR2: KGHSH, LQKENI. CDR3 loop: CASSPGGSDTEAFF. CDR3 coding DNA: TGTGCCAGCTCACCCGGAGGGTCGGACACTGAAGCTTTCTTT.

The rearrangement joins TRBV6-5 to TRBJ1-6; 9 nucleotides align to TRBD1. The junction had 4 bases not matched to a gene; V was cut back by 6 bases and J by 4 bases. The CDR3 sequence is 15 residues long. The V gene's germline CDR1 is MNHEY and CDR2 SVGAGI. The CDR3 reads CASRWDRDYNSPLHF. CDR3 nucleotide sequence: TGTGCCAGCAGGTGGGACAGGGATTATAATTCACCCCTCCACTTT.

This clone was seen only a few times. This sequence joins TRBV13 and TRBJ2-1, with TRBD2 as a possible D gene (5 bases). This CDR3 is built from 16 residues. V lost 4 bases, J lost 0 bases, and 13 bases lay in between. Germline assignment: CDR1 PRHDT and CDR2 FYEKMQ (reference sequence). CDR3 amino acids: CASSSWTGPSYNEQFF. The CDR3 DNA reads TGTGCCAGCAGCTCTTGGACTGGTCCCTCCTACAATGAGCAGTTCTTC.

The rearrangement links TRBV7-3 to TRBJ2-5, with D maybe TRBD1 (7 bases). Germline V lookup: CDR1 SGHTA, CDR2 FQGTGA. Trimming removed 2 bases at V and 5 bases at J, with 18 bases between. The CDR3 extends over 16 amino acids. CDR3 DNA: TGTGCCAGCAGCTTATCAGTATCAGGGGGAGGTGAGACCCAGTACTTC. Its protein is CASSLSVSGGGETQYF.

This chain connects TRBV6-5 to TRBJ1-5; D is ambiguous. Per germline, CDR1 MNHEY and CDR2 SVGAGI. The CDR3 is 14 residues long. V lost 0 bases, J lost 4 bases, and 7 bases lay in between. In DNA form, the CDR3 reads TGTGCCAGCAGTTACTCGGAGCTAAATCAGCCCCAGCATTTT. Residues: CASSYSELNQPQHF.

CDR3 coding DNA: TGTGCCACCAGTGATTTGGGGGGGACAGAGACCCAGTACTTC. It codes for CATSDLGGTETQYF. The chain combines TRBV24-1 with TRBJ2-5, with D perhaps matching TRBD2 (6 bases). The V gene's germline CDR1 is KGHDR and CDR2 SFDVKD. The CDR3 contains 14 residues. The V and J ends lost 0 bases and 4 bases respectively, with 8 bases between them.

The count of this clone is one. The V gene is TRBV11-1, the J gene TRBJ2-3; 9 positions agree with TRBD1. Germline-derived CDR1 and CDR2 are SGHAT and FQDESV (reference sequence). The ends lost 6 bases at V and 6 bases at J; junction bases unmatched: 4. The CDR3 has 13 amino acids. CDR3 sequence reads: CASRGQGSDTQYF. CDR3 nucleotides: TGTGCCAGCAGAGGACAGGGGAGCGATACGCAGTATTTT.

As for this clone: Other nucleotide sequences in the sample specify the same CDR3. V gene TRBV7-2 combines with J gene TRBJ1-5, with TRBD1 matching 7 bases. The CDR3 runs 15 residues. J lost 1 base, V lost 3 bases, and 3 bases had no gene match. Germline loops: CDR1 SGHTA, CDR2 FQGNSA. CDR3 DNA sequence: TGTGCCAGCAGCTTCAGACAGGGAAGCAATCAGCCCCAGCATTTT. Translating gives CASSFRQGSNQPQHF.